Included here is one T cell receptor beta chain sequence, with context. Its specificity is not known. This specimen belongs to a study of CXCR3-negative and CXCR3-positive naive CD8 T cells. Study-wide results and limits: Each naive subset displayed comparably high diversity, whereas memory CD8+ cells displayed much lower diversity. Whereas memory cells differed, naive CXCR3-negative and CXCR3-positive cells shared similar TRBV-TRBJ usage. Partial loss of CXCR3 expression followed cryopreservation; most assays used fresh PBMCs.

CDR3 size: 14 residues. The germline gives CDR1 DFQATT, CDR2 SNEGSKA (reference sequence). cDNA libraries for TRB were generated by 5' RACE incorporating UMI labels. TCRdb re-called the 5' RACE reads and shows each CDR3 protein once, DNA omitted. The sample has 30,000 to 40,000 distinct CDR3 sequences. This chain links TRBV20-1 with TRBJ2-1; the D call of TRBD1 rests on TCRdb alone, since no DNA is present to check it. Source material: memory CD8+ T cells from blood. This receptor was taken from a human donor in good health. Some clones in this sample may be carry-over from other donors' samples. The CDR3 sequence is CSARDRVGGNEQFF.